The 25 T cell receptor beta chains below come from one sample, sequenced in a study of cytomegalovirus exposure and HLA in healthy donors. The PCR had 60 Vbeta and 13 Jbeta primers. The repertoire was sequenced with immunoSEQ multiplex PCR; TCRdb's copy has only in-frame clones and lacks some. The sample holds about 150,000 clones; approximately 68% are singletons and the top ten take 3.5% to 5%. Sequencing was done on a sample of PBMCs. The receptor set was obtained from a man aged 60 to 75 in good health and CMV-seronegative.

This chain joins TRBV19 and TRBJ2-7; a weak D match, TRBD2 (6 bases). This CDR3 spans 15 amino acids. V was clipped by 3 bases and J by 3 bases, with 15 bases between them. Germline CDR1 is LNHDA and CDR2 is SQIVND (reference sequence). DNA for the CDR3: TGTGCCAGTAGTATTAGGTCAGGGACTGGCTACGAGCAGTACTTC. This translates into CASSIRSGTGYEQYF.

The rearrangement uses TRBV19 and TRBJ2-5; 9 positions match TRBD1. The V segment lost 6 bases and the J segment 5 bases; nucleotides outside the gene matches: 7. Looked up from germline, CDR1 is LNHDA and CDR2 is SQIVND (reference sequence). The CDR3 consists of 14 residues. CDR3 region: CASRQTGGGETQYF. CDR3 bases: TGTGCCAGTAGACAAACAGGGGGCGGCGAGACCCAGTACTTC.

The chain couples TRBV21-1 to TRBJ2-1; the D call in the table, TRBD2, was not verified against the DNA. TRBV21-1 is designated a pseudogene. This CDR3 has 13 amino acids. Written as DNA, the CDR3 is TGTGCCAGCAGCAAAGGTGTAGGGGAGGATGAGTTCTTC. Translated, it gives CASSKGVGEDEFF.

The CDR3 DNA reads as TGTGCCAGCAGCGTTAACAGGGGGCAAGAGACCCAGTACTTC. It codes for CASSVNRGQETQYF. The rearrangement uses TRBV2 and TRBJ2-5; the match to TRBD1 covers 8 bases. Per germline, CDR1 SNHLY and CDR2 FYNNEI. The CDR3 has 14 amino acids. V gave up 6 bases and J gave up 2 bases; unmatched junction bases: 5.

This clone turned up a few times. The chain is built from TRBV30 and TRBJ1-4; 7 positions agree with TRBD1. The CDR3 is made up of 13 amino acids. Looked up from germline, CDR1 is GTSNPN and CDR2 is SVGIG (reference sequence). V shed 5 bases, J shed 7 bases, and the junction held 7 bases outside the gene matches. CDR3: CAWEPTGFEKLFF. CDR3 DNA: TGTGCCTGGGAACCGACAGGGTTTGAAAAACTGTTTTTT.

This clone has more than one count but fewer than ten. The rearrangement uses TRBV19 and TRBJ1-1; 8 nucleotides match TRBD1. Germline CDR1 and CDR2: LNHDA and SQIVND (reference sequence). The CDR3 totals 15 residues. Germline trimming cut 6 bases from V and 1 base from J; bases unmatched to any gene: 7. Here the CDR3 reads CASRPSTGENTEAFF. In DNA form, the CDR3 reads TGTGCCAGTAGGCCCTCGACAGGGGAGAACACTGAAGCTTTCTTT.

This chain uses TRBV28 with TRBJ1-6; D is perhaps TRBD1 (5 bases). The germline V and J ends were trimmed by 7 bases and 6 bases, with 7 bases remaining between them. The CDR3 sequence is 12 residues long. The germline gives CDR1 MDHEN, CDR2 SYDVKM. CDR3 sequence: CASTGGNSPLHF. DNA for the CDR3: TGTGCCAGCACCGGGGGTAATTCACCCCTCCACTTT.

V is TRBV4-1 and J is TRBJ2-7; D perhaps matches TRBD1 (6 bases). The germline CDR1 and CDR2 sequences are MGHRA and YSYEKL. The CDR3 loop spans 15 amino acids. The V gene lost 4 bases and the J gene lost 0 bases, with 13 bases spanning the gap. For the CDR3, the DNA is TGCGCCAGCAGCCTAGACAGGTCCAGCTCCTACGAGCAGTACTTC. It codes for CASSLDRSSSYEQYF.

The chain has TRBV15 and TRBJ1-1, with D possibly TRBD1 on 5 matching bases. This CDR3 spans 15 amino acids. Trimming cost V 1 base and J 2 bases, with 11 bases left between them. Per the germline V gene, CDR1 is LNHNV and CDR2 is YYDKDF (reference sequence). CDR3 amino acids: CATSRAGDSNTEAFF. DNA for the CDR3: TGTGCCACCAGCAGAGCCGGGGACTCTAACACTGAAGCTTTCTTT.

The chain is built from TRBV19 and TRBJ2-1; 8 nucleotides line up with TRBD2. CDR1 and CDR2 from the germline V gene are LNHDA and SQIVND (reference sequence). Trimming took 7 bases from V and 0 from J; bases not matched to a gene: 5. This CDR3 is 15 amino acids long. The CDR3 protein is CASNSGGSSYNEQFF. The CDR3 DNA sequence: TGTGCCAGTAATTCGGGAGGGAGCTCCTACAATGAGCAGTTCTTC.

This chain connects TRBV5-1 to TRBJ2-1; 9 bases are shared with TRBD2. This CDR3 spans 15 amino acids. The V gene's germline CDR1 is SGHRS and CDR2 YFSETQ. Trimming at V came to 0 bases and at J to 6 bases, leaving 4 bases not matched to a gene. In DNA, the CDR3 is TGCGCCAGCAGCTTGGTAGCGGGAGTAGCCAATGAGCAGTTCTTC. It specifies CASSLVAGVANEQFF.

In this sample, this clone turned up a few times. The rearrangement uses TRBV5-1 and TRBJ2-7; 8 bases line up with TRBD2. The CDR3 is made up of 16 amino acids. In germline, CDR1 is SGHRS, CDR2 YFSETQ. V shed 5 bases and J 0 bases; nucleotides not matched to a gene: 10. The CDR3 nucleotides are TGCGCCAGCAGTTCGGGAGCGGGAGCGACCTCCTACGAGCAGTACTTC. Its translation: CASSSGAGATSYEQYF.

The CDR3 DNA follows: TGTGCCAGCAGCTTAGGGGGGGAGGGAAGTCAGCCCCAGCATTTT. This gives the protein CASSLGGEGSQPQHF. The chain carries TRBV7-9 and TRBJ1-5, with D perhaps TRBD1 (5 bases). Per the germline V gene, CDR1 is SEHNR and CDR2 is FQNEAQ (reference sequence). Deletions cut 1 base from V and 6 bases from J, with 13 bases between. The CDR3 runs 15 residues. The whole variable domain, remainder taken from reference TRBV7-9 and TRBJ1-5, is DTGVSQNPRHKITKRGQNVTFRCDPISEHNRLYWYRQTLGQGPEFLTYFQNEAQLEKSRLLSDRFSAERPKGSFSTLEIQRTEQGDSAMYLCASSLGGEGSQPQHFGDGTRLSIL.

The V gene is TRBV23-1, the J gene TRBJ2-6; D call uncertain. TRBV23-1 is treated as an ORF (open reading frame) with a function not yet certain. Trimming stripped 4 bases from V and 4 bases from J, with 20 bases between. The CDR3 extends over 18 amino acids. The CDR3 sequence: CASSLSPDIQYGANVLTF. The CDR3 DNA follows: TGCGCCAGCAGTCTCAGCCCTGACATCCAATACGGGGCCAACGTCCTGACTTTC.

This chain joins TRBV11-2 and TRBJ2-7, with D unclear. Trimming took 8 bases from V and 2 from J, leaving 19 bases between them. Germline V gives CDR1 SGHAT, CDR2 FQNNGV. The CDR3 runs 15 residues. As DNA, the CDR3 is TGTGCCAGCCGAACTTTCTCTGTTGGTGCCTACGAGCAGTACTTC. Its translation: CASRTFSVGAYEQYF.

This clone was counted only a few times. The V and J genes are TRBV28 and TRBJ1-4; no reliable D call. The CDR3 totals 13 residues. Deletions cut 8 bases from V and 4 bases from J, with 11 bases between. CDR1 and CDR2 from the germline V gene are MDHEN and SYDVKM. The CDR3 protein is CASGGLLNEKLFF. The CDR3 region has the DNA TGTGCCAGCGGTGGGCTCCTTAATGAAAAACTGTTTTTT.

The chain combines TRBV28 with TRBJ1-1, with D perhaps TRBD1 (5 bases). Germline V gene sequence: CDR1 MDHEN, CDR2 SYDVKM. CDR3 length: 14 amino acids. V was clipped by 7 bases and J by 1 base, with 13 bases between them. The CDR3: CASTVGGGNTEAFF. DNA of the CDR3: TGTGCCAGCACCGTTGGGGGGGGGAACACTGAAGCTTTCTTT.

The rearrangement links TRBV30 to TRBJ2-7; 7 bases match TRBD2. The CDR3 sequence is 14 residues long. Germline CDR1 is GTSNPN and CDR2 is SVGIG (reference sequence). V dropped 5 bases and J dropped 0; count of bases not matched to a gene: 7. In nucleotides, the CDR3 is TGTGCCTGGGGACTAGGTGGTGGCTCCTACGAGCAGTACTTC. Translated, it gives CAWGLGGGSYEQYF.

The chain recombines TRBV27 with TRBJ2-1, with 7 bases that match TRBD1. Germline lookup yields CDR1 MNHEY and CDR2 SMNVEV (reference sequence). CDR3 length equals 13 residues. Germline trimming cut 3 bases from V and 10 bases from J; bases unmatched to any gene: 6. The CDR3 region has the DNA TGTGCCAGCAGTTTTGAAGGACAGGCGGAGCAGTTCTTC. Its protein product is CASSFEGQAEQFF.

This chain links TRBV5-1 with TRBJ2-6; D is ambiguous. This CDR3 is built from 16 residues. Germline V gene lookup returns CDR1 SGHRS and CDR2 YFSETQ. Trimming took 5 bases from V and 0 from J, leaving 12 bases between them. The CDR3 here is CASSSLPVSGANVLTF. In nucleotides, the CDR3 is TGCGCCAGCAGTTCATTACCGGTCTCTGGGGCCAACGTCCTGACTTTC.

The rearrangement joins TRBV19 to TRBJ2-5; 8 bases agree with TRBD1. CDR1 and CDR2 (germline): LNHDA, SQIVND (reference sequence). The CDR3 is 16 residues long. The J segment lost 1 base and the V segment lost 3 bases, leaving 7 bases of the junction unmatched. CDR3 in DNA: TGTGCCAGTAGTATTCCAGGGGGCTCTTTCCAAGAGACCCAGTACTTC. Residues: CASSIPGGSFQETQYF. The entire variable domain, with the rest obtained from reference TRBV19 and TRBJ2-5, is as follows: DGGITQSPKYLFRKEGQNVTLSCEQNLNHDAMYWYRQDPGQGLRLIYYSQIVNDFQKGDIAEGYSVSREKKESFPLTVTSAQKNPTAFYLCASSIPGGSFQETQYFGPGTRLLVL.

The V and J genes are TRBV18 and TRBJ2-1; TRBD2 agrees at 10 bases. J was trimmed by 5 bases and V by 1 base; bases with no gene match: 5. Germline lookup yields CDR1 KGHSH and CDR2 LQKENI. The CDR3 runs 16 residues. DNA of the CDR3: TGTGCCAGCTCACCACGGCTAGCGGGGGCTCACAATGAGCAGTTCTTC. Residues: CASSPRLAGAHNEQFF.

The CDR3 DNA is TGCGCCAGCACCGGGACAGCCATGAACACTGAAGCTTTCTTT. Protein: CASTGTAMNTEAFF. The chain joins TRBV5-1 to TRBJ1-1; 7 positions match TRBD1. CDR3 size: 14 residues. Germline V CDR1 and CDR2: SGHRS, YFSETQ. V lost 6 bases and J lost 0; bases outside the gene matches: 5.

This chain connects TRBV5-4 to TRBJ2-3; TRBD2 matches at 7 bases. Germline V gives CDR1 SGHNT, CDR2 YYREEE (reference sequence). With 7 bases clipped from V and 0 bases from J, the junction kept 8 bases outside the gene matches. This CDR3 has 15 residues. CDR3 region: CASGAGGRSTDTQYF. The CDR3 coding sequence is TGTGCCAGCGGAGCTGGCGGGAGAAGCACAGATACGCAGTATTTT.

V is TRBV29-1 and J is TRBJ2-7; D is undetermined. Trimming shortened V by 4 bases and J by 2 bases, and 24 bases separated the two germline ends. This CDR3 spans 17 amino acids. CDR1 and CDR2 from the germline V gene are SQVTM and ANQGSEA. DNA of the CDR3: TGCAGCGTTGTCTGGTTTGGGCAGGTACCTCGGACCTACGAGCAGTACTTC. Protein product: CSVVWFGQVPRTYEQYF.